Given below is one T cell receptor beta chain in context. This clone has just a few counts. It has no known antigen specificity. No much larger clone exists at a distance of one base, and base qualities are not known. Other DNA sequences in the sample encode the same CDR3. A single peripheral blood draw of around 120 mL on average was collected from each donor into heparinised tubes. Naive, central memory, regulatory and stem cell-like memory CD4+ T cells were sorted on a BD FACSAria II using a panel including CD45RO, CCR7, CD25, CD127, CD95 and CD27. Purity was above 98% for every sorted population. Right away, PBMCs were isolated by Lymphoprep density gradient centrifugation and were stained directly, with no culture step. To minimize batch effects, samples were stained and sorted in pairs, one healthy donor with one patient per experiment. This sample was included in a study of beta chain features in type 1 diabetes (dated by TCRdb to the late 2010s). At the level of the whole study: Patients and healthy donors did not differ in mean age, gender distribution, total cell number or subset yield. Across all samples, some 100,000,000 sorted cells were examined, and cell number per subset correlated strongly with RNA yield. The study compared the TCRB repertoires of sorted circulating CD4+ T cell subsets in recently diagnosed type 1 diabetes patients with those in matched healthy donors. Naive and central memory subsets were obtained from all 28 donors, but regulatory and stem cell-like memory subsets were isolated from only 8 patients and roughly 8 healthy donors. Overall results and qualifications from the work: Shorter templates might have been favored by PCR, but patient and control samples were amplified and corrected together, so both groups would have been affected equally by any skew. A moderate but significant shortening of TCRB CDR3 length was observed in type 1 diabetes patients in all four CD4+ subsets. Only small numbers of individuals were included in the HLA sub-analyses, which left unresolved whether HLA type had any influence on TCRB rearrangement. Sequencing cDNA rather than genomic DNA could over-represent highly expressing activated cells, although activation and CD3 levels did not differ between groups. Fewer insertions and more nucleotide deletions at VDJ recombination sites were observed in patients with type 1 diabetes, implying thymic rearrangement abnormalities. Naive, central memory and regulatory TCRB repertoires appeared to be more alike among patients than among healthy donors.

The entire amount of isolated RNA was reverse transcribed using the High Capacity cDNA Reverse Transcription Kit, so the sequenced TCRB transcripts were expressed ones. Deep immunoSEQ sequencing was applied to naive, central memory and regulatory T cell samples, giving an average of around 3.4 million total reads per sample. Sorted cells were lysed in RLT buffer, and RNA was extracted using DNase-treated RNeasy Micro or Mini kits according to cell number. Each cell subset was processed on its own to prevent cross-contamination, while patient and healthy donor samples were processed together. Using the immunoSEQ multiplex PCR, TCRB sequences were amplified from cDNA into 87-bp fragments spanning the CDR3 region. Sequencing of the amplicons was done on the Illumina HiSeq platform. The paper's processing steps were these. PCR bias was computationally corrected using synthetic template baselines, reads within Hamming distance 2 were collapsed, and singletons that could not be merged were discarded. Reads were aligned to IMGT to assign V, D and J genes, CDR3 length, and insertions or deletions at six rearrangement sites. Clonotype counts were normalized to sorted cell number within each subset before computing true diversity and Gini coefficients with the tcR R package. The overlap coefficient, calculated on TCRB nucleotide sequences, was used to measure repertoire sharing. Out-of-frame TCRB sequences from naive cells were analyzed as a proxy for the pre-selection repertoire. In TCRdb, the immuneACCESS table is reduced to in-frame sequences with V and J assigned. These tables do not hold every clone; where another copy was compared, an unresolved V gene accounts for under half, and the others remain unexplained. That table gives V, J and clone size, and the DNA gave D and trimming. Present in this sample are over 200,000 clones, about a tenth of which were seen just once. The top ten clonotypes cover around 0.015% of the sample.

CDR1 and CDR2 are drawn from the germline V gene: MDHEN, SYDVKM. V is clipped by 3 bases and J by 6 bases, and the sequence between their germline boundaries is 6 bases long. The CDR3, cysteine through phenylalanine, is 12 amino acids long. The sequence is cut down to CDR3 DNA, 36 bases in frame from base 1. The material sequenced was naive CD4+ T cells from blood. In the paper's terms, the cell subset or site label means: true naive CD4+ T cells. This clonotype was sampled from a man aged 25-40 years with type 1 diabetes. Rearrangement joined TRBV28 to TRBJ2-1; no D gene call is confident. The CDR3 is CASSFLRNEQFF. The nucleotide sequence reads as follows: TGTGCCAGCAGTTTCCTCCGCAATGAGCAGTTCTTC.